The 8 T cell receptor beta chains given below trace back to one sample, sequenced in a study of blood T cells in healthy people across ages. Sample-barcoded 5' priming and a J-beta primer mix drove a second PCR of roughly 6 to 12 cycles. TCRdb re-called the 5' RACE reads through MiXCR, storing one row per CDR3 protein. The data show hundreds of thousands of distinct CDR3 sequences, with about 42% seen just once and around 21% held by the top ten. Sequences were obtained from blood. Receptors originate from a man between 60 and 70 years old in good health.

Notes on this clonotype: A much larger clone lies one base from this, so it may be a read error. This chain connects TRBV10-3 to TRBJ2-2; D is undetermined. V gave up 11 bases and J gave up 2 bases, with 9 bases separating them. Per the germline V gene, CDR1 is ENHRY and CDR2 is SYGVKD. The CDR3 is 12 amino acids. CDR3 sequence reads: CAVKSNTGELFF. CDR3 coding DNA: TGTGCCGTCAAGAGCAACACCGGGGAGCTGTTTTTT.

V is TRBV13 and J is TRBJ2-3, with 9 bases matching TRBD2. Germline V gives CDR1 PRHDT, CDR2 FYEKMQ (reference sequence). Trimming removed 6 bases from V and 0 bases from J; junction bases left unmatched: 13. The CDR3 runs 18 residues. CDR3 DNA: TGTGCCAGCAGTTATAGCGGGAGCGACTACCGGAGCACAGATACGCAGTATTTT. Protein product: CASSYSGSDYRSTDTQYF.

In its sample, this clonotype was seen a few times. The chain has TRBV20-1 and TRBJ1-2, with D possibly TRBD1 on 5 matching bases. The CDR3 covers 15 residues. CDR1 and CDR2 (germline): DFQATT, SNEGSKA (reference sequence). V lost 0 bases to trimming and J lost 2 bases, with 13 bases between them. The CDR3 DNA follows: TGCAGTGCTAGAGAGAGAAGGGGCGGCAACTATGGCTACACCTTC. This translates into CSARERRGGNYGYTF.

The chain combines TRBV4-1 with TRBJ2-5, with D maybe TRBD1 (5 bases). Deletions cut 1 base from V and 0 bases from J, with 9 bases between. The CDR3 totals 15 residues. Germline CDR1 MGHRA, CDR2 YSYEKL. In DNA form, the CDR3 reads TGCGCCAGCAGCCAAGGACCGACAGACCAAGAGACCCAGTACTTC. Translation gives CASSQGPTDQETQYF.

The chain uses TRBV6-1 and TRBJ2-4; D may correspond to TRBD1 or TRBD2 (5 bases each). The J call may be mistaken, given a closer DNA end match to TRBJ2-5. The V gene's germline CDR1 is MNHNS and CDR2 SASEGT. The CDR3 covers 15 residues. CDR3 amino acids: CASRKGSGTGETQYF. The CDR3 region has the DNA TGTGCCAGCAGGAAGGGCTCAGGGACGGGAGAGACCCAGTACTTC.

This clonotype appeared a few times. The chain joins TRBV2 to TRBJ2-5; TRBD1 is a possible D gene (6 bases). Germline V gene sequence: CDR1 SNHLY, CDR2 FYNNEI. This CDR3 comprises 15 residues. Trimming took 6 bases from V and 0 from J, leaving 14 bases between them. CDR3 amino acids: CASRQGQLYQETQYF. The CDR3 DNA sequence: TGTGCCAGCAGACAAGGACAGTTGTACCAAGAGACCCAGTACTTC.

The rearrangement joins TRBV18 to TRBJ2-7; D could derive from TRBD1 or TRBD2 (5 bases each). V lost 0 bases, J lost 7 bases, and 22 bases lay in between. The germline V gene encodes CDR1 KGHSH and CDR2 LQKENI. The CDR3 has 17 amino acids. The CDR3 loop reads CASSPPIGARANNEQYF. The CDR3 coding sequence is TGTGCCAGCTCACCACCCATAGGGGCGAGGGCCAACAATGAGCAGTACTTC. The entire variable domain, with the rest obtained from reference TRBV18 and TRBJ2-7, is as follows: NAGVMQNPRHLVRRRGQEARLRCSPMKGHSHVYWYRQLPEEGLKFMVYLQKENIIDESGMPKERFSAEFPKEGPSILRIQQVVRGDSAAYFCASSPPIGARANNEQYFGPGTRLTVT.

This clonotype has just a few counts. The rearrangement links TRBV5-5 to TRBJ2-5, with 8 bases matching TRBD2. The J call is doubtful: the DNA matches TRBJ2-7 better. The CDR3 totals 14 residues. Germline CDR1 is SGHKS and CDR2 is YYEKEE (reference sequence). The CDR3 DNA is TGTGCCAGCAGCGTTAGCGGGACTACCTACGAGCAGTACTTC. Translation: CASSVSGTTYEQYF.